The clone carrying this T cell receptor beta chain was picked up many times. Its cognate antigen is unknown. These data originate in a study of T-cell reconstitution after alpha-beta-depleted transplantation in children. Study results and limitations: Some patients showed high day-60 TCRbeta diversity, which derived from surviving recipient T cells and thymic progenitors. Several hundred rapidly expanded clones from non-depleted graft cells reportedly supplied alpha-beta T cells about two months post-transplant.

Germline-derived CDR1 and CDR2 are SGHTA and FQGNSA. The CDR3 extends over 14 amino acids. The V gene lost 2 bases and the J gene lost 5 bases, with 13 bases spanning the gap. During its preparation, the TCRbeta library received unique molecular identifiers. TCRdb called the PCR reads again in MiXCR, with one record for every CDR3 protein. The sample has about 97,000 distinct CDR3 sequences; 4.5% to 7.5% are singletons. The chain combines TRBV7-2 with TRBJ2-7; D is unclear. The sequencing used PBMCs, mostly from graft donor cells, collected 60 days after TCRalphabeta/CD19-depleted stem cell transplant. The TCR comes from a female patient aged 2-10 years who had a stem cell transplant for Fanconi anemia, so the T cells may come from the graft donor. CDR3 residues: CASSLTIGINEQYF. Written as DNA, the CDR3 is TGTGCCAGCAGCTTAACAATTGGAATCAACGAGCAGTACTTC.